This T cell receptor beta chain was identified during a study of spatial heterogeneity in lung cancer. This CDR3 spans 12 amino acids. V lost 3 bases, J lost 9 bases, and 5 bases stayed unmatched. Germline-derived CDR1 and CDR2 are DFQATT and SNEGSKA (reference sequence). As for time point: blood at routine non-recurrence follow-up after resection. The sequenced material consisted of unsorted whole RNA from tumor, nontumor lung or frozen PBMC. Study conclusions and caveats: Resection saw ubiquitous expanded tumor TCRs appear in blood more than follow-up did.

As for this clonotype: What it binds is unknown.

TCRdb reanalysed the 5' RACE reads using MiXCR and keeps one entry per CDR3 protein. The sample lists under 150,000 distinct CDR3 sequences, about 12% occurring once. The chain joins TRBV20-1 to TRBJ2-1; 7 bases align to TRBD2. The specimen comprised PBMCs, sampled at follow-up. This clonotype was obtained from a male donor with early-stage non-small cell lung cancer. CDR3 bases: TGCAGTGCTAGTCCTACGGGGGGTGAGCAGTTCTTC. Protein product: CSASPTGGEQFF.